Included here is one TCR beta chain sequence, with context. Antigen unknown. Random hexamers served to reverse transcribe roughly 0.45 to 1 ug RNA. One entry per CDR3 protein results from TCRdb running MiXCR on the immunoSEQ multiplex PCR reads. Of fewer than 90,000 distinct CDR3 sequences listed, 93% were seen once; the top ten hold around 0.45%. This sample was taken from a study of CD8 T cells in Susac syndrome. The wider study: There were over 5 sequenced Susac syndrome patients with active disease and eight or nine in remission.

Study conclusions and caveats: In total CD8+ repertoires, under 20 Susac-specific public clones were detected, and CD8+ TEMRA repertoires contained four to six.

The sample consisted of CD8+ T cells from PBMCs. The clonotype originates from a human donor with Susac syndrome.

The CDR3 DNA follows: TGTGCCAGCAGCTTTCAGGGGGCGGATGGCTACACCTTC. Encoded protein: CASSFQGADGYTF. The rearrangement uses TRBV7-9 and TRBJ1-2; 8 positions agree with TRBD1. With V trimmed by 3 bases and J by 6 bases, 3 bases remained unmatched. Germline CDR1 reads SEHNR; CDR2 reads FQNEAQ (reference sequence). The CDR3 consists of 13 residues.